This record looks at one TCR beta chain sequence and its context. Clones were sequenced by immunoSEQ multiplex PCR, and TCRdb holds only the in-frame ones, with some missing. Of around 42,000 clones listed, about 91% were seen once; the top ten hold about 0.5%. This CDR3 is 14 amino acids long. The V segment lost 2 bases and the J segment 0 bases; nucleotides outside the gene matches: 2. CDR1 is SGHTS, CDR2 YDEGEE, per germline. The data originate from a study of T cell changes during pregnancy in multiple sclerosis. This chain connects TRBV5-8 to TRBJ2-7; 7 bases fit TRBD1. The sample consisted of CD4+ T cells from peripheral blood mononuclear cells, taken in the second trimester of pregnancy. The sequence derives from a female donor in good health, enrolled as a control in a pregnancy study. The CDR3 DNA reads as TGTGCCAGCAGCTTCGGGACAGCCTCCTACGAGCAGTACTTC. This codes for CASSFGTASYEQYF.